The entry below gives a single T cell receptor beta chain sequence along with its context. Its specificity is unknown. The data are from a study of STAT3 mutations in large granular lymphocyte leukemia. On the study more broadly: Canonical activating STAT3 mutations were detected in roughly half of the longitudinally sequenced T-LGLL patients.

From germline, CDR1 is SGDLS and CDR2 YYNGEE. V was pared by 0 bases and J by 3 bases, with 4 bases of the junction left unmatched. This CDR3 comprises 15 residues. Study results and caveats: Every T-LGLL patient had at least one immunodominant TCRbeta clonotype. TCR clonotype switching after therapy occurred in about 30% of the 18 patients. Samples missed the first appearance of the clone.

The assay was immunoSEQ multiplex PCR, and TCRdb's table has in-frame clones only and misses some. Of about 10,000 clones listed, around 90% are singletons. The chain uses TRBV9 and TRBJ2-3; 7 bases match TRBD2. The sequencing sample was made of peripheral blood mononuclear cells. This clonotype originated in a man in his 60s with T-cell large granular lymphocyte leukemia. Some clones in this sample may be carry-over from other donors' samples. The DNA for the CDR3 is TGTGCCAGCAGCGTAGTTGGGGGGGGGACAGATACGCAGTATTTT. Translating it yields CASSVVGGGTDTQYF.